This T cell receptor (beta chain) was sequenced during a study of OX40 agonist ivuxolimab in advanced cancers. Assay: immunoSEQ multiplex PCR; the TCRdb copy retains only in-frame clones and omits some. In the table there are roughly 14,000 clones, about four fifths of which are singletons. The CDR3 contains 11 residues. The V gene lost 7 bases and the J gene lost 5 bases, with 11 bases spanning the gap. Germline assignment: CDR1 SQVTM and CDR2 ANQGSEA. In its sample, this clone was seen a few times. This sequence joins TRBV29-1 and TRBJ1-1, with a tentative D call TRBD1 (6 bases). This material consisted of CD4+ or CD8+ T cells sorted from blood, taken in a trial of the OX40 agonist ivuxolimab. The sequence derives from an adult with an advanced solid tumor such as melanoma, head and neck, liver or kidney cancer. CDR3 residues: CSAGGGTEAFF. CDR3 coding DNA: TGCAGCGCGGGAGGGGGGACTGAAGCTTTCTTT.